A single sample gave rise to the 18 T cell receptor beta chains below, sequenced in a study of blood T cell repertoires in COVID-19. Data came from immunoSEQ multiplex PCR; TCRdb stores just in-frame clones and leaves some out. The sample has about 98,000 clones, approximately 79% seen once. The sequenced material came from peripheral blood. The source of these receptors is a man in his 70s with active or convalescent COVID-19.

The V gene is TRBV6-1, the J gene TRBJ1-6; D call uncertain. V shed 2 bases and J shed 4 bases, with 9 bases lying between them. Germline V gene sequence: CDR1 MNHNS, CDR2 SASEGT. The CDR3 is made up of 15 amino acids. CDR3 in DNA: TGTGCCAGCAGTGAATCTGGCCAGTATAATTCACCCCTCCACTTT. Translated, it gives CASSESGQYNSPLHF.

V gene TRBV30 combines with J gene TRBJ1-2; 7 nucleotides align to TRBD1. This CDR3 has 14 amino acids. Germline V gene sequence: CDR1 GTSNPN, CDR2 SVGIG (reference sequence). The ends lost 0 bases at V and 4 bases at J; junction bases unmatched: 5. The chain's CDR3 is CAWSVRYRGYGYTF. In DNA, the CDR3 is TGTGCCTGGAGTGTACGTTACAGGGGCTATGGCTACACCTTC.

The chain carries TRBV5-1 and TRBJ2-7, with 7 bases lining up with TRBD1. CDR3 length equals 15 residues. V dropped 0 bases and J dropped 6; count of bases not matched to a gene: 9. The germline V gene encodes CDR1 SGHRS and CDR2 YFSETQ. This chain's CDR3 is CASSLGGDRAGEQYF. The CDR3 region has the DNA TGCGCCAGCAGCTTGGGGGGTGACAGGGCGGGCGAGCAGTACTTC.

This rearrangement joins TRBV18 to TRBJ1-6; no definite D call. The V gene's germline CDR1 is KGHSH and CDR2 LQKENI. V shed 6 bases and J shed 1 base, with 7 bases lying between them. The CDR3 has 14 amino acids. CDR3 loop: CASSGGSYNSPLHF. CDR3 coding DNA: TGTGCCAGCTCCGGAGGGTCCTATAATTCACCCCTCCACTTT.

The chain couples TRBV6-6 to TRBJ2-7; no firm D call. The CDR3 length is 12 residues. In germline, CDR1 is MNHNY, CDR2 SVGAGI (reference sequence). Between the trimmed V and J ends, which lost 0 bases and 6 bases, there was a span of 6 bases. CDR3 DNA sequence: TGTGCCAGCAGTTACTCTTCTCCCGAGCAGTACTTC. Amino acid sequence: CASSYSSPEQYF.

The V gene is TRBV4-1, the J gene TRBJ2-7, with TRBD2 matching over 7 bases. V gave up 5 bases and J gave up 6 bases; unmatched junction bases: 13. The CDR3 length is 15 residues. CDR1 and CDR2 (germline): MGHRA, YSYEKL. Here the CDR3 reads CASSAAGLALSEQYF. In nucleotides, the CDR3 is TGCGCCAGCAGCGCAGCGGGGCTAGCTTTATCCGAGCAGTACTTC.

The V and J genes are TRBV6-5 and TRBJ2-1, with 13 bases that match TRBD2. This CDR3 is 15 amino acids long. Per germline, CDR1 MNHEY and CDR2 SVGAGI. Trimming took 4 bases from V and 4 from J; bases not matched to a gene: 1. CDR3 DNA: TGTGCCAGCAGTTGGACTAGCGGGGGTTACAATGAGCAGTTCTTC. Its protein product is CASSWTSGGYNEQFF.

The V and J genes are TRBV6-5 and TRBJ1-2; no reliable D call. This CDR3 has 13 residues. Germline lookup yields CDR1 MNHEY and CDR2 SVGAGI. Deletions cut 6 bases from V and 4 bases from J, with 12 bases between. The DNA for the CDR3 is TGTGCCAGCAGAGAGGGTCTTGTCTATGGCTACACCTTC. Translation: CASREGLVYGYTF.

CDR3 DNA: TGTGCCAGCAGCTTGCAGAACCAAGAGACCCAGTACTTC. It yields the protein CASSLQNQETQYF. The genes are TRBV5-4 and TRBJ2-5; D is unclear. This CDR3 has 13 amino acids. V shed 1 base and J shed 0 bases, with 4 bases lying between them. Looked up from germline, CDR1 is SGHNT and CDR2 is YYREEE (reference sequence). Based on the CDR3 plus reference TRBV5-4 and TRBJ2-5, the full variable domain is ETGVTQSPTHLIKTRGQQVTLRCSSQSGHNTVSWYQQALGQGPQFIFQYYREEENGRGNFPPRFSGLQFPNYSSELNVNALELDDSALYLCASSLQNQETQYFGPGTRLLVL.

V and J are TRBV6-2 or TRBV6-3 and TRBJ2-3; TRBD1 matches 9 bases. CDR3 length: 16 amino acids. The germline V gene has CDR1 MNHEY and CDR2 SVGEGT. J gave up 3 bases and V 5 bases, and 9 bases lay outside the gene matches. CDR3 nucleotide sequence: TGTGCCAGCAGTCGCCCCAGGACAGGGGAGACAGATACGCAGTATTTT. This codes for CASSRPRTGETDTQYF.

In its sample, this clone was seen a few times. The chain is built from TRBV29-1 and TRBJ2-7; 8 bases fit TRBD1. With V trimmed by 8 bases and J by 3 bases, 12 bases remained unmatched. The germline V gene encodes CDR1 SQVTM and CDR2 ANQGSEA. The CDR3 consists of 14 residues. CDR3 protein: CSITPGQGNYEQYF. The CDR3 DNA reads as TGCAGCATCACTCCCGGACAGGGTAACTACGAGCAGTACTTC.

V and J are TRBV19 and TRBJ1-2; D may be TRBD1 (5 bases). V lost 5 bases to trimming and J lost 2 bases, with 15 bases between them. The CDR3 has 15 amino acids. Germline lookup yields CDR1 LNHDA and CDR2 SQIVND (reference sequence). CDR3 amino acids: CASSADSFYNYGYTF. CDR3 nucleotides: TGTGCCAGTAGTGCCGACAGCTTTTACAACTATGGCTACACCTTC.

This clone was recorded only once. J is TRBJ2-3 and V is TRBV10-3, with D maybe TRBD2 (5 bases). V dropped 6 bases and J dropped 1 base, with 14 bases sitting between them. This CDR3 contains 15 residues. CDR1 and CDR2 (germline): ENHRY, SYGVKD. As DNA, the CDR3 is TGTGCCATCAGCTCCGGACTCGTGGGCACAGATACGCAGTATTTT. It encodes CAISSGLVGTDTQYF.

This clone was observed a single time. The chain links TRBV5-6 to TRBJ2-5, with no clear D. The germline V gene encodes CDR1 SGHDT and CDR2 YYEEEE. V was trimmed by 2 bases and J by 5 bases, leaving 4 bases between them. The CDR3 contains 11 residues. The CDR3 sequence is CASSFEETQYF. DNA for the CDR3: TGTGCCAGCAGCTTCGAGGAGACCCAGTACTTC.

This chain uses TRBV9 with TRBJ1-3; TRBD1 might be the D (6 bases). V shed 0 bases and J shed 0 bases, with 16 bases lying between them. Looked up from germline, CDR1 is SGDLS and CDR2 is YYNGEE. The CDR3 is 18 residues long. Here the CDR3 DNA reads TGTGCCAGCAGCGTAGGGACAGCAAGAGCAAGCTCTGGAAACACCATATATTTT. This translates into CASSVGTARASSGNTIYF.

This chain links TRBV5-6 with TRBJ2-2, with 8 positions matching TRBD1. This CDR3 has 15 residues. Germline CDR1 SGHDT, CDR2 YYEEEE. The trim removed 4 bases at V and 9 bases at J, leaving 11 bases unmatched. The CDR3 sequence: CASSQSGGPPWELFF. In DNA, the CDR3 is TGTGCCAGCAGCCAGTCAGGGGGCCCACCATGGGAGCTGTTTTTT.

The table lists this clone with a count of one. The V and J genes are TRBV6-5 and TRBJ2-7; D may be TRBD2 (6 bases). Trimming removed 0 bases from V and 1 base from J, with 10 bases in between. The germline CDR1 and CDR2 sequences are MNHEY and SVGAGI. CDR3 length: 15 amino acids. CDR3 residues: CASSYSQGGSYEQYF. The CDR3 DNA reads as TGTGCCAGCAGTTACTCTCAGGGAGGATCCTACGAGCAGTACTTC.

The rearrangement links TRBV4-2 to TRBJ2-2, with unresolved D. This CDR3 has 17 residues. The ends were cut back, 6 bases at V and 0 bases at J, with 17 bases in the middle. Germline-derived CDR1 and CDR2 are LGHNA and YNFKEQ. The CDR3 DNA is TGTGCCAGCAGGAACGACAAAAATCTCGCGAACACCGGGGAGCTGTTTTTT. Its translation: CASRNDKNLANTGELFF.